Listed below are T cell receptor beta chains from one sample, sequenced in a study of cytomegalovirus exposure and HLA in healthy donors. Libraries were prepared by immunoSEQ multiplex PCR; TCRdb keeps only in-frame clonotypes and omits some of them. The sample lists under 40,000 clones; approximately 90% were seen once. What was sequenced was PBMCs. These receptors were taken from a woman between 18 and 29 years old in good health and CMV-seronegative. Both conserved end residues are part of each CDR3. The order of the fields is V gene, clone size, D gene, J gene, CDR3 protein, CDR3 DNA. D genes are given only for firm matches. The size field is filled for only some rows; it gives once, few, many or a size class.

V gene: TRBV9; clone size: NA; D gene: TRBD2; J gene: TRBJ2-7; CDR3 protein: CASSPGTSGLTYEQYF; CDR3 DNA: TGTGCCAGCAGCCCCGGGACTAGCGGACTAACCTACGAGCAGTACTTC
V gene: TRBV7-2; clone size: NA; D gene: NA; J gene: TRBJ2-7; CDR3 protein: CASSLEAARGTYEQYF; CDR3 DNA: TGTGCCAGCAGCTTAGAGGCAGCCCGGGGGACCTACGAGCAGTACTTC
V gene: TRBV19; clone size: NA; D gene: TRBD1; J gene: TRBJ2-1; CDR3 protein: CASSRDRVGEQFF; CDR3 DNA: TGTGCCAGTAGTAGGGACAGGGTTGGTGAGCAGTTCTTC
V gene: TRBV5-6; clone size: few; D gene: TRBD2; J gene: TRBJ2-7; CDR3 protein: CASSLTGPTSGRAYEQYF; CDR3 DNA: TGTGCCAGCAGCTTGACCGGCCCGACTAGCGGGAGGGCCTACGAGCAGTACTTC
V gene: TRBV6-5; clone size: NA; D gene: NA; J gene: TRBJ1-3; CDR3 protein: CASSPGQTIYF; CDR3 DNA: TGTGCCAGCAGCCCAGGGCAGACCATATATTTT
V gene: TRBV7-9; clone size: NA; D gene: NA; J gene: TRBJ2-1; CDR3 protein: CASSLAPRGSINEQFF; CDR3 DNA: TGTGCCAGCAGCTTAGCTCCCCGGGGGAGTATCAATGAGCAGTTCTTC
V gene: TRBV4-2; clone size: NA; D gene: NA; J gene: TRBJ2-4; CDR3 protein: CASSQDIGEMAKNIQYF; CDR3 DNA: TGTGCCAGCAGCCAAGATATCGGGGAGATGGCCAAAAACATTCAGTACTTC
V gene: TRBV5-1; clone size: NA; D gene: NA; J gene: TRBJ2-3; CDR3 protein: CASSLGGKGTDTQYF; CDR3 DNA: TGCGCCAGCAGCCTGGGCGGGAAGGGCACAGATACGCAGTATTTT
V gene: TRBV6-6; clone size: NA; D gene: NA; J gene: TRBJ1-6; CDR3 protein: CASRLHEAYNSPLHF; CDR3 DNA: TGTGCCAGCAGACTGCATGAGGCATACAATTCACCCCTCCACTTT
V gene: TRBV18; clone size: NA; D gene: TRBD2; J gene: TRBJ2-3; CDR3 protein: CASSPPGLVTDTQYF; CDR3 DNA: TGTGCCAGCTCACCACCGGGACTAGTTACAGATACGCAGTATTTT
V gene: TRBV27; clone size: NA; D gene: NA; J gene: TRBJ1-2; CDR3 protein: CASTGLYGYTF; CDR3 DNA: TGTGCCAGCACGGGGTTATATGGCTACACCTTC
V gene: TRBV28; clone size: NA; D gene: NA; J gene: TRBJ1-5; CDR3 protein: CASSLDQPQHF; CDR3 DNA: TGTGCCAGCAGTCTCGATCAGCCCCAGCATTTT
V gene: TRBV9; clone size: NA; D gene: NA; J gene: TRBJ1-5; CDR3 protein: CASSVATGPDQPQHF; CDR3 DNA: TGTGCCAGCAGCGTAGCTACAGGGCCAGATCAGCCCCAGCATTTT
V gene: TRBV5-1; clone size: NA; D gene: NA; J gene: TRBJ2-3; CDR3 protein: CASSSQNSGTDTQYF; CDR3 DNA: TGCGCCAGCAGCTCACAGAATAGCGGCACAGATACGCAGTATTTT
V gene: TRBV19; clone size: NA; D gene: NA; J gene: TRBJ2-2; CDR3 protein: CASSIRQYTGELFF; CDR3 DNA: TGTGCCAGTAGTATTAGACAGTACACCGGGGAGCTGTTTTTT
V gene: TRBV7-2; clone size: NA; D gene: TRBD2; J gene: TRBJ2-3; CDR3 protein: CASSFGLAGNTDTQYF; CDR3 DNA: TGTGCCAGCAGCTTCGGACTAGCGGGGAACACAGATACGCAGTATTTT
V gene: TRBV28; clone size: NA; D gene: TRBD1; J gene: TRBJ2-7; CDR3 protein: CASSIRTGNYEQYF; CDR3 DNA: TGTGCCAGCAGTATCCGGACAGGGAACTACGAGCAGTACTTC
V gene: TRBV7-9; clone size: NA; D gene: TRBD2; J gene: TRBJ2-1; CDR3 protein: CSSSFLAGGSYNEQFF; CDR3 DNA: TGTTCCAGCAGTTTCCTAGCGGGAGGCTCCTACAATGAGCAGTTCTTC
V gene: TRBV7-9; clone size: NA; D gene: NA; J gene: TRBJ2-1; CDR3 protein: CASSLGTPISNEQFF; CDR3 DNA: TGTGCCAGCAGCTTAGGAACTCCTATTAGCAATGAGCAGTTCTTC
V gene: TRBV5-1; clone size: NA; D gene: NA; J gene: TRBJ1-4; CDR3 protein: CASSPSPGTLTTNEKLFF; CDR3 DNA: TGCGCCAGCAGCCCCAGTCCCGGGACACTTACAACTAATGAAAAACTGTTTTTT
V gene: TRBV4-1; clone size: NA; D gene: TRBD1; J gene: TRBJ1-2; CDR3 protein: CASSQDGTGSYGYTF; CDR3 DNA: TGCGCCAGCAGCCAAGATGGGACAGGGAGCTATGGCTACACCTTC
V gene: TRBV6-1; clone size: NA; D gene: NA; J gene: TRBJ1-6; CDR3 protein: CASRRESFSSPLHF; CDR3 DNA: TGTGCCAGCAGGAGGGAGAGTTTCAGTTCACCCCTCCACTTT
V gene: TRBV28; clone size: NA; D gene: TRBD2; J gene: TRBJ2-3; CDR3 protein: CASSSPTSGRGDTQYF; CDR3 DNA: TGTGCCAGCAGTTCCCCGACTAGCGGGAGGGGGGATACGCAGTATTTT
V gene: TRBV10-1; clone size: NA; D gene: NA; J gene: TRBJ1-2; CDR3 protein: CASSPGSFGGYTF; CDR3 DNA: TGCGCCAGCAGCCCTGGGTCATTCGGGGGCTACACCTTC
V gene: TRBV5-1; clone size: NA; D gene: TRBD2; J gene: TRBJ2-3; CDR3 protein: CASSLAASGTDTQYF; CDR3 DNA: TGCGCCAGCAGCTTAGCGGCTAGCGGGACAGATACGCAGTATTTT
V gene: TRBV14; clone size: NA; D gene: NA; J gene: TRBJ2-1; CDR3 protein: CASSQGGLSYNEQFF; CDR3 DNA: TGTGCCAGCAGCCAAGGGGGGCTGTCCTACAATGAGCAGTTCTTC
V gene: TRBV10-3; clone size: NA; D gene: TRBD2; J gene: TRBJ2-1; CDR3 protein: CAISERSSGSSYNEQFF; CDR3 DNA: TGTGCCATCAGTGAGAGGAGTAGCGGGAGCTCCTACAATGAGCAGTTCTTC
V gene: TRBV6-5; clone size: NA; D gene: NA; J gene: TRBJ1-6; CDR3 protein: CASSYLPGQNNSPLHF; CDR3 DNA: TGTGCCAGCAGTTACCTCCCGGGACAAAATAATTCACCCCTCCACTTT
V gene: TRBV7-9; clone size: NA; D gene: TRBD1; J gene: TRBJ2-5; CDR3 protein: CASSPHGDRGNRETQYF; CDR3 DNA: TGTGCCAGCAGCCCACACGGGGACAGGGGGAACCGAGAGACCCAGTACTTC
V gene: TRBV27; clone size: NA; D gene: NA; J gene: TRBJ1-1; CDR3 protein: CASSPDGGARWGTEAFF; CDR3 DNA: TGTGCCAGCAGCCCCGACGGAGGGGCCCGTTGGGGAACTGAAGCTTTCTTT
V gene: TRBV4-2; clone size: NA; D gene: NA; J gene: TRBJ2-7; CDR3 protein: CASSQDTPGSTPSEQYF; CDR3 DNA: TGTGCCAGCAGCCAAGATACACCCGGGTCCACCCCCTCCGAGCAGTACTTC
V gene: TRBV9; clone size: NA; D gene: TRBD2; J gene: TRBJ2-1; CDR3 protein: CASSVERSSGSNNEQFF; CDR3 DNA: TGTGCCAGCAGCGTGGAACGATCTAGCGGGAGCAACAATGAGCAGTTCTTC
V gene: TRBV9; clone size: NA; D gene: NA; J gene: TRBJ2-2; CDR3 protein: CASSVKGSGELFF; CDR3 DNA: TGTGCCAGCAGCGTAAAGGGGTCCGGGGAGCTGTTTTTT
V gene: TRBV27; clone size: NA; D gene: NA; J gene: TRBJ1-2; CDR3 protein: CASSFNKQGRGGYTF; CDR3 DNA: TGTGCCAGCAGTTTCAATAAACAGGGACGGGGTGGCTACACCTTC
V gene: TRBV18; clone size: NA; D gene: TRBD1; J gene: TRBJ1-1; CDR3 protein: CASSLRTGQNTEAFF; CDR3 DNA: TGTGCCAGCTCACTGCGGACAGGGCAGAACACTGAAGCTTTCTTT
V gene: TRBV9; clone size: NA; D gene: TRBD2; J gene: TRBJ2-2; CDR3 protein: CASSSRTSGINTGELFF; CDR3 DNA: TGTGCCAGCAGCTCCAGGACTAGCGGGATCAACACCGGGGAGCTGTTTTTT
V gene: TRBV28; clone size: NA; D gene: NA; J gene: TRBJ1-1; CDR3 protein: CASSPIGIRTTEAFF; CDR3 DNA: TGTGCCAGCAGTCCCATCGGGATCCGGACCACTGAAGCTTTCTTT
V gene: TRBV10-2; clone size: NA; D gene: TRBD2; J gene: TRBJ2-2; CDR3 protein: CASSDRLAGVNTGELFF; CDR3 DNA: TGCGCCAGCAGTGATAGACTAGCGGGGGTGAACACCGGGGAGCTGTTTTTT
V gene: TRBV5-1; clone size: NA; D gene: TRBD1; J gene: TRBJ2-7; CDR3 protein: CASSLDAVGQGRPYEQYF; CDR3 DNA: TGCGCCAGCAGCTTGGACGCGGTCGGACAGGGGAGGCCATACGAGCAGTACTTC
V gene: TRBV7-3; clone size: NA; D gene: TRBD2; J gene: TRBJ2-7; CDR3 protein: CASSRGLAGADEQYF; CDR3 DNA: TGTGCCAGCAGTCGGGGACTAGCGGGAGCGGACGAGCAGTACTTC
V gene: TRBV10-1; clone size: NA; D gene: NA; J gene: TRBJ2-1; CDR3 protein: CASSGTALNEQFF; CDR3 DNA: TGCGCCAGCAGTGGGACAGCGCTCAATGAGCAGTTCTTC
V gene: TRBV30; clone size: NA; D gene: NA; J gene: TRBJ2-3; CDR3 protein: CAWRSRLFGDTQYF; CDR3 DNA: TGTGCCTGGAGGAGCCGTCTTTTCGGAGATACGCAGTATTTT
V gene: TRBV2; clone size: NA; D gene: NA; J gene: TRBJ2-1; CDR3 protein: CASSESPTLEQFF; CDR3 DNA: TGTGCCAGCAGTGAAAGCCCTACCCTTGAGCAGTTCTTC
V gene: TRBV28; clone size: NA; D gene: NA; J gene: TRBJ1-1; CDR3 protein: CALTRDSRNTEAFF; CDR3 DNA: TGTGCCCTTACCCGGGACTCCAGAAACACTGAAGCTTTCTTT
V gene: TRBV7-6; clone size: NA; D gene: NA; J gene: TRBJ2-1; CDR3 protein: CASSLVEGTGEQFF; CDR3 DNA: TGTGCCAGCAGCTTGGTGGAGGGGACGGGCGAGCAGTTCTTC
V gene: TRBV6-5; clone size: NA; D gene: TRBD1; J gene: TRBJ2-5; CDR3 protein: CASSYSSRGLETQYF; CDR3 DNA: TGTGCCAGCAGTTACTCGTCCAGGGGGCTGGAGACCCAGTACTTC
V gene: TRBV12-2; clone size: NA; D gene: NA; J gene: TRBJ2-7; CDR3 protein: CASRSPSGENYEQYF; CDR3 DNA: TGTGCAAGTCGCTCACCTAGCGGAGAGAACTACGAGCAGTACTTC
V gene: TRBV4-1; clone size: once; D gene: NA; J gene: TRBJ1-4; CDR3 protein: CASSLGQTKGEKLFF; CDR3 DNA: TGCGCCAGCAGCCTAGGACAGACTAAGGGTGAAAAACTGTTTTTT
V gene: TRBV18; clone size: NA; D gene: NA; J gene: TRBJ1-2; CDR3 protein: CASSPVGQRNYGYTF; CDR3 DNA: TGTGCCAGCTCACCAGTGGGTCAGCGTAACTATGGCTACACCTTC
V gene: TRBV15; clone size: NA; D gene: NA; J gene: TRBJ2-4; CDR3 protein: CATSRALGQGPKNIQYF; CDR3 DNA: TGTGCCACCAGCAGAGCACTGGGTCAGGGCCCCAAAAACATTCAGTACTTC
V gene: TRBV28; clone size: NA; D gene: NA; J gene: TRBJ1-1; CDR3 protein: CASSLRRLMNTEAFF; CDR3 DNA: TGTGCCAGCAGTTTACGGCGGCTAATGAACACTGAAGCTTTCTTT
V gene: TRBV5-1; clone size: NA; D gene: TRBD1; J gene: TRBJ2-2; CDR3 protein: CASSLRDRVGTGELFF; CDR3 DNA: TGCGCCAGCAGCTTGCGGGACAGGGTGGGCACCGGGGAGCTGTTTTTT
V gene: TRBV11-1; clone size: NA; D gene: TRBD2; J gene: TRBJ2-7; CDR3 protein: CASSSRTSGIVEQYF; CDR3 DNA: TGTGCCAGCAGCTCCCGGACTAGCGGGATCGTGGAGCAGTACTTC
V gene: TRBV28; clone size: NA; D gene: NA; J gene: TRBJ1-3; CDR3 protein: CASSLGGVSAGNTIYF; CDR3 DNA: TGTGCCAGCAGTTTAGGGGGGGTATCCGCAGGAAACACCATATATTTT
V gene: TRBV2; clone size: NA; D gene: NA; J gene: TRBJ1-1; CDR3 protein: CASRSEAKNTEAFF; CDR3 DNA: TGTGCCAGCAGATCAGAGGCCAAGAACACTGAAGCTTTCTTT